The clone carrying this T cell receptor beta chain was counted at least ten times. Its matching antigen is unknown. Germline assignment: CDR1 SGHAT and CDR2 FQNNGV. The CDR3 sequence is 16 residues long. Trimming at V came to 5 bases and at J to 7 bases, leaving 12 bases not matched to a gene. It was 5'RACE with constant-segment primers that produced the TCR alpha and TCR beta cDNA libraries, which carried sample barcodes and UMIs. TCRdb itself ran the 5' RACE reads through MiXCR, one entry per CDR3 protein. Altogether about 170,000 distinct CDR3 sequences are present, roughly 13% being singletons, with the ten largest covering 2.5% to 3.5%. These data come from a study of T-cell memory formation after mild COVID-19. Study observations and caveats: Pre-infection memory held some responding clones, suggesting pre-existing cross-reactive T cells responded.

Sequenced input: PBMCs or a T cell subset sorted from them (not recorded which). This receptor was identified in a young man who had mild COVID-19 (a few samples of this study predate the infection). Cell type and time point are not known. The chain employs TRBV11-2 and TRBJ1-2; 11 nucleotides match TRBD1. The CDR3: CASSQQDRGRISGYTF. In nucleotides, the CDR3 is TGTGCCAGCAGCCAGCAGGACAGGGGGCGCATAAGTGGCTACACCTTC.